This T cell receptor beta chain was documented in a study of OX40 agonist ivuxolimab in advanced cancers. The wider study: Given to patients was ivuxolimab, an agonistic anti-OX40 (CD134) antibody. Findings and caveats of the study: At 0.1 to 3.0 mg/kg, CD4+ and CD8+ blood T cells expanded clonally by week 6. In CD8+ T cells, expanded clones were on average more numerous than in CD4+.

Blood specimens came from baseline, cycle 4 day 1, and cycle 7 day 1. The germline V gene encodes CDR1 SGHVS and CDR2 FQNEAQ. The V and J ends lost 1 base and 3 bases respectively, with 22 bases between them. The CDR3 is made up of 18 amino acids. The method was immunoSEQ multiplex PCR; TCRdb's version includes in-frame clones alone and lacks a portion of them. The sample yields 75,000 to 100,000 clones, roughly 90% seen once. Turning to this clone: The antigen remains undetermined.

The genes are TRBV7-8 and TRBJ2-7; weak D call: TRBD2 (6 bases). The sample consisted of CD4+ or CD8+ T cells sorted from blood, taken in a trial of the OX40 agonist ivuxolimab. The clonotype was recovered from an adult with an advanced solid tumor such as melanoma, head and neck, liver or kidney cancer. CDR3 amino acids: CASSLDRAGPGTLYEQYF. For the CDR3, the DNA is TGTGCCAGCAGCTTAGATCGCGCTGGGCCCGGGACTCTCTACGAGCAGTACTTC.